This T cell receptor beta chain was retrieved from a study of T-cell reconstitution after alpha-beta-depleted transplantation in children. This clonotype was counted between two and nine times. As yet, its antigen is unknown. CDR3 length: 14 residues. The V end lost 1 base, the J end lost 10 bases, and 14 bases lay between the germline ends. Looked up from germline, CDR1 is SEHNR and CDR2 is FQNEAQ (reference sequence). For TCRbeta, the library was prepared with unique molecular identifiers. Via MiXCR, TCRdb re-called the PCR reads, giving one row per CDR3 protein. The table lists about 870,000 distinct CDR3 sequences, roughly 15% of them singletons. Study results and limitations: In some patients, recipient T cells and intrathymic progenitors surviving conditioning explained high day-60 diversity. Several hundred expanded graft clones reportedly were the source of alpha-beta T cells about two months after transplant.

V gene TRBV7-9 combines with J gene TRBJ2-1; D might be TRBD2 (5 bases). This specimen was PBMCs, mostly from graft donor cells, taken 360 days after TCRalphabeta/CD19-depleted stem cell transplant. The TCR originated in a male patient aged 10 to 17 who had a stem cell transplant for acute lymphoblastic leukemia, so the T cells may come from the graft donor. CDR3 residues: CASSLVGPAGEQFF. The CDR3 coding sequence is TGTGCCAGCAGCTTAGTAGGCCCGGCGGGCGAGCAGTTCTTC. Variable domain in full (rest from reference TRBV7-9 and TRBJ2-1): DTGVSQNPRHKITKRGQNVTFRCDPISEHNRLYWYRQTLGQGPEFLTYFQNEAQLEKSRLLSDRFSAERPKGSFSTLEIQRTEQGDSAMYLCASSLVGPAGEQFFGPGTRLTVL.